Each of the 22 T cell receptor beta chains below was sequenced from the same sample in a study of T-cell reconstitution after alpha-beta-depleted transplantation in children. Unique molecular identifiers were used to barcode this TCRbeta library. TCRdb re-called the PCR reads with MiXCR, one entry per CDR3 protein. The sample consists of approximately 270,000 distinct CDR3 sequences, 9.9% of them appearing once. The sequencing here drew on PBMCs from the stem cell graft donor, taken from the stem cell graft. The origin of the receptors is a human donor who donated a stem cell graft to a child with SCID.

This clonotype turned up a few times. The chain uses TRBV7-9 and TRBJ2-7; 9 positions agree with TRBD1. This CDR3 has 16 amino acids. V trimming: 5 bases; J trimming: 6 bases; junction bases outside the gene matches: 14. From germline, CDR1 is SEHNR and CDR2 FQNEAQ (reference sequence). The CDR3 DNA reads TGTGCCAGCAGCCCCCCCACGACAGGGGGTCCCGTCGAGCAGTACTTC. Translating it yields CASSPPTTGGPVEQYF.

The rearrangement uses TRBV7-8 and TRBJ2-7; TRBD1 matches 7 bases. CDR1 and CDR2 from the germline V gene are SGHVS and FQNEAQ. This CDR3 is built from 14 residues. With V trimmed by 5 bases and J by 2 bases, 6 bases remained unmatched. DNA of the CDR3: TGTGCCAGCAGCGGCGGACAGGAGACCTACGAGCAGTACTTC. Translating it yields CASSGGQETYEQYF.

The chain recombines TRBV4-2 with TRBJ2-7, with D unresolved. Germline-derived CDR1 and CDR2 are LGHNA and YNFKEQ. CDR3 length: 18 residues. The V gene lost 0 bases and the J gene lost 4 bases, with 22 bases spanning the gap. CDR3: CASSQDSAPGLTQYEQYF. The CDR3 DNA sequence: TGTGCCAGCAGCCAAGATTCCGCGCCGGGTCTCACCCAGTACGAGCAGTACTTC.

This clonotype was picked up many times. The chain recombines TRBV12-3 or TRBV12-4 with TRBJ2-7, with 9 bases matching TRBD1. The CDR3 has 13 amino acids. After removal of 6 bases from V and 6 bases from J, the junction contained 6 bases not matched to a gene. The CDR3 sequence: CASRGQGVGEQYF. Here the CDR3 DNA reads TGTGCCAGCAGGGGACAGGGTGTCGGCGAGCAGTACTTC.

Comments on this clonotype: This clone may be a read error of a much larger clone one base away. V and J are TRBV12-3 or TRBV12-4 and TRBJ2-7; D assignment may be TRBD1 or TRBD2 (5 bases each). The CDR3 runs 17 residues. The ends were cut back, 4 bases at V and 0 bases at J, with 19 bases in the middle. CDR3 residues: CASSSRGPRLSSYEQYF. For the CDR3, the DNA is TGTGCCAGCAGTTCAAGGGGACCCCGGCTGAGCTCCTACGAGCAGTACTTC.

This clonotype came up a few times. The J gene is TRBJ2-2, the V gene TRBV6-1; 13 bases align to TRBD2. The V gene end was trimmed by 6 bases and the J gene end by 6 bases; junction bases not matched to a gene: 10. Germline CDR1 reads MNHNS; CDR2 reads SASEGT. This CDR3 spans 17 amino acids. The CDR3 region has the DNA TGTGCCAGCAGGGGACTAGCGGGGAAGGCTGGGCCCGGGGAGCTGTTTTTT. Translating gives CASRGLAGKAGPGELFF.

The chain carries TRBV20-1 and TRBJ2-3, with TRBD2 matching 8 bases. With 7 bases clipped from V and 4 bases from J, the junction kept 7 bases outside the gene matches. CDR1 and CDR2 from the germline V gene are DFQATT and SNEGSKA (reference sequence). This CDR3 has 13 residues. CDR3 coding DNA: TGCAGTGGGTTTAGCGGGGACTCAGATACGCAGTATTTT. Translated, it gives CSGFSGDSDTQYF.

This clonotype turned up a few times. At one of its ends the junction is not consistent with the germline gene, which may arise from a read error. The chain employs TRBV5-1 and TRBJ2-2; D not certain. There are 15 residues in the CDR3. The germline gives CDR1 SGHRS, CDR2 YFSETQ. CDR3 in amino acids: CASSLGESNTGELFF. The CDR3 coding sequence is TGCGCTAGCAGCCTGGGCGAGTCCAACACCGGGGAGCTGTTTTTT.

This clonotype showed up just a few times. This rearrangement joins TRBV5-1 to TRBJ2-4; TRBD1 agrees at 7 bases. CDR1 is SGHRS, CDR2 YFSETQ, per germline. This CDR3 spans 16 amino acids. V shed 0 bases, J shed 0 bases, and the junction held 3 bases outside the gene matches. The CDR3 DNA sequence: TGCGCCAGCAGCTTGGTAGGGGGCCAAGCCAAAAACATTCAGTACTTC. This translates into CASSLVGGQAKNIQYF.

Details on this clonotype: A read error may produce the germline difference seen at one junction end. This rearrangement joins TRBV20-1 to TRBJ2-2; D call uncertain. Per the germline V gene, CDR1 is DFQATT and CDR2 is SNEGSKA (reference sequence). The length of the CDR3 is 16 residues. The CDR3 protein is CCARDVRKSNTGELFF. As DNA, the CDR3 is TGCTGTGCTAGAGATGTAAGAAAAAGTAACACCGGGGAGCTGTTTTTT.

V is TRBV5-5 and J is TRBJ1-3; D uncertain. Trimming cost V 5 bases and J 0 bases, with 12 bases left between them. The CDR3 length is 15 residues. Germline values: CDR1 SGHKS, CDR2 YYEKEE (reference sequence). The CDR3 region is CASRRNLDSGNTIYF. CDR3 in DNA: TGTGCCAGCAGACGGAACCTTGACTCTGGAAACACCATATATTTT.

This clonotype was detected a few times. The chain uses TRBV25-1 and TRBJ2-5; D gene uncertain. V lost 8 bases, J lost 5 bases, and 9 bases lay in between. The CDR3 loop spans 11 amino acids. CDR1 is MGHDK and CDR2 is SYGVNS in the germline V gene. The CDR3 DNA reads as TGTGCCAGCGCCCGGTGGGAGACCCAGTACTTC. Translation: CASARWETQYF.

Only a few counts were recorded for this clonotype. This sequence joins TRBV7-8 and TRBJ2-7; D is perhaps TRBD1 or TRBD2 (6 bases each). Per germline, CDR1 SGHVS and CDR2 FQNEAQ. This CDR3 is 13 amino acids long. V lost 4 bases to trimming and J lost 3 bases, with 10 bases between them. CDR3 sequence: CASSSGGYYEQYF. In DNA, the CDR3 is TGTGCCAGCAGCTCCGGGGGCTACTACGAGCAGTACTTC.

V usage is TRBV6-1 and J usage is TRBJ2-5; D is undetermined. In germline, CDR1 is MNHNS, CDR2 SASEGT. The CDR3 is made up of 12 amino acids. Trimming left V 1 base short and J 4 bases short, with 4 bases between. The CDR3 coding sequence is TGTGCCAGCAGTGAAGAGGGAGAGACCCAGTACTTC. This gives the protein CASSEEGETQYF.

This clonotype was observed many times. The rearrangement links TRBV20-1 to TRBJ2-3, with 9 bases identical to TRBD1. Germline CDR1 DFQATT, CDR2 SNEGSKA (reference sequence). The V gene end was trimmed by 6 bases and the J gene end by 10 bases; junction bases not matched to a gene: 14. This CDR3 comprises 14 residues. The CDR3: CSAKPGQGTWAQYF. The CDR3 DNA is TGCAGTGCAAAACCGGGACAGGGTACTTGGGCGCAGTATTTT.

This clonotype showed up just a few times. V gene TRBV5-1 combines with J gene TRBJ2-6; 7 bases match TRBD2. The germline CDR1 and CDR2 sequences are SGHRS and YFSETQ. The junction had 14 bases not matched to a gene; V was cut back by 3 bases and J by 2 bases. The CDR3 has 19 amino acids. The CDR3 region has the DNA TGCGCCAGCAGCTCGCAAGGACTAGGGCGTTTGACTGGGGCCAACGTCCTGACTTTC. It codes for CASSSQGLGRLTGANVLTF.

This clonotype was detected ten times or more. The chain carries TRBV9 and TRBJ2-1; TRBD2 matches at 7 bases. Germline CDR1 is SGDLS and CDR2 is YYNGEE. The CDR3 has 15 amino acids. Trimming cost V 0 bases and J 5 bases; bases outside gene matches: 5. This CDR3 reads CASSVEIAGNNEQFF. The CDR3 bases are TGTGCCAGCAGCGTAGAGATAGCGGGTAACAATGAGCAGTTCTTC.

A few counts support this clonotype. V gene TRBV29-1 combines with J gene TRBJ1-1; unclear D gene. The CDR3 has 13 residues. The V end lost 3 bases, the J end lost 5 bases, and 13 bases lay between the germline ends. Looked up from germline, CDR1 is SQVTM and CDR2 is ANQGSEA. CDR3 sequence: CSVERGWGTEAFF. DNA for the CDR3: TGCAGCGTTGAGAGAGGATGGGGTACTGAAGCTTTCTTT.

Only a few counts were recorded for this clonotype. CDR3 DNA sequence: TGTGCCAGCAGTGAATTTCCGGGGCCAAATCAGCCCCAGCATTTT. Protein product: CASSEFPGPNQPQHF. The chain uses TRBV2 and TRBJ1-5; the D gene is possibly TRBD1 (5 bases). CDR1 and CDR2 (germline): SNHLY, FYNNEI. The CDR3 runs 15 residues. With 2 bases removed from V and 4 bases from J, the gap between germline ends came to 12 bases.

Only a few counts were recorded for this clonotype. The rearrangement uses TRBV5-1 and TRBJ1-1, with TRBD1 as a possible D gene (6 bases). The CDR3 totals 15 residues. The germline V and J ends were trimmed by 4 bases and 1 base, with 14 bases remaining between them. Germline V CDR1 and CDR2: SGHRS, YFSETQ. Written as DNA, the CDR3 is TGCGCCAGCAGCCCTCGGACAGCATCGAACACTGAAGCTTTCTTT. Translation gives CASSPRTASNTEAFF.

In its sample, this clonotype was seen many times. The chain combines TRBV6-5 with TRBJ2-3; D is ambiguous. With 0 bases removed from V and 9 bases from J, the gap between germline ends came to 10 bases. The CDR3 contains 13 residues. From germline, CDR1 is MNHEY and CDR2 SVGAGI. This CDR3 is CASSYSSSGTQYF. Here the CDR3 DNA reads TGTGCCAGCAGTTACTCCTCATCTGGGACGCAGTATTTT.

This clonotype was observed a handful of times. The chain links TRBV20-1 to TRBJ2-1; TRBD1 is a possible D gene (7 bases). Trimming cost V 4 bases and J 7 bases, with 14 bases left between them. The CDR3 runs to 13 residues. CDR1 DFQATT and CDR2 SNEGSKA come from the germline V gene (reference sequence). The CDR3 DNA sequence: TGCAGTGCTAAGGGCGGGACAGTTAATGAGCAGTTCTTC. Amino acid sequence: CSAKGGTVNEQFF.